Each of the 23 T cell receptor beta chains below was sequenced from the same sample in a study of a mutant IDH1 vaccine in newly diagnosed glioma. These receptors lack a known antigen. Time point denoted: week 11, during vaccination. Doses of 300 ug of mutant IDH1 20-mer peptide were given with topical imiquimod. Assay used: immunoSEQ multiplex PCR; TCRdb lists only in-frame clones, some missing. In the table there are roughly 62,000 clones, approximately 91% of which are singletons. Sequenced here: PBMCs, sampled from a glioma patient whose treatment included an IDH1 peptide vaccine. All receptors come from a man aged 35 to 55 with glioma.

Written as DNA, the CDR3 is TGTGCCAGCAGCCAAGATTGGACAGGAGGTGCTTTCTTT. Residues: CASSQDWTGGAFF. V usage is TRBV14 and J usage is TRBJ1-1, with 7 nucleotides matching TRBD1. The CDR3 extends over 13 amino acids. After removal of 0 bases from V and 11 bases from J, the junction contained 6 bases not matched to a gene. Germline V CDR1 and CDR2: SGHDN, FVKESK.

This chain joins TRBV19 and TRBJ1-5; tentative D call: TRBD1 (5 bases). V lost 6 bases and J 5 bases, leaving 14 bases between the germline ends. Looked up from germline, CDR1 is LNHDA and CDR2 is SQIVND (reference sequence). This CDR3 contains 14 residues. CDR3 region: CASSPLGGYQPQHF. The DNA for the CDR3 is TGTGCCAGTAGCCCCCTCGGGGGGTATCAGCCCCAGCATTTT. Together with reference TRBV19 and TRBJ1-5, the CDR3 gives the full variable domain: DGGITQSPKYLFRKEGQNVTLSCEQNLNHDAMYWYRQDPGQGLRLIYYSQIVNDFQKGDIAEGYSVSREKKESFPLTVTSAQKNPTAFYLCASSPLGGYQPQHFGDGTRLSIL.

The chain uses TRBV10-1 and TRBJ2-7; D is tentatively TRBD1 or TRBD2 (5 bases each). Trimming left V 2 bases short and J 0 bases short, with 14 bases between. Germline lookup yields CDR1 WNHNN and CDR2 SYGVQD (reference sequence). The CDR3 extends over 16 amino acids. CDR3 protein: CASSEGRDGISYEQYV. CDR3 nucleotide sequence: TGCGCCAGCAGTGAGGGAAGGGACGGTATCTCCTACGAGCAGTACGTC.

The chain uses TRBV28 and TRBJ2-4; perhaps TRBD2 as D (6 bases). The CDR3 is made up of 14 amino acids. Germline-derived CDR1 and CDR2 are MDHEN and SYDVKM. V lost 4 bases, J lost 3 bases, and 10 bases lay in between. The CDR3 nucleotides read TGTGCCAGCAGTTCGAGGAGGGGCAAAAACATTCAGTACTTC. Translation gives CASSSRRGKNIQYF.

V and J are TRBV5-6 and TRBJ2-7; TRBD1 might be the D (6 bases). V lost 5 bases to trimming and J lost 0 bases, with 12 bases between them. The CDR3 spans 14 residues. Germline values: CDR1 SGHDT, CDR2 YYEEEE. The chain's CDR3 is CASSLDRNSYEQYF. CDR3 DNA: TGTGCCAGCAGTCTAGACAGGAACTCCTACGAGCAGTACTTC.

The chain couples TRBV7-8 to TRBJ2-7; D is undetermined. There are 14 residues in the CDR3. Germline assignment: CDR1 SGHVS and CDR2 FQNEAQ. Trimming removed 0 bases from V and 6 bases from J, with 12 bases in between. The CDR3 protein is CASSLAVVSREQYF. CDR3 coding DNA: TGTGCCAGCAGCTTAGCAGTGGTGTCTCGCGAGCAGTACTTC.

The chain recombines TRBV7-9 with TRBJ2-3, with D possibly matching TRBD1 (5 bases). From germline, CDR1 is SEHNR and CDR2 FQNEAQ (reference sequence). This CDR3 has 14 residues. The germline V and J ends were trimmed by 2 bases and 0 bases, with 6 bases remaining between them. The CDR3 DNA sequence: TGTGCCAGCAGCTTATGGACAAGCACAGATACGCAGTATTTT. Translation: CASSLWTSTDTQYF.

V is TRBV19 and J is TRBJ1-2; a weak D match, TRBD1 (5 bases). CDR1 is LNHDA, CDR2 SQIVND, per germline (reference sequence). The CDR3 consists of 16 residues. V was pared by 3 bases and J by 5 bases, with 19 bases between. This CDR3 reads CASSIDNGGTPYGYTF. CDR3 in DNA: TGTGCCAGTAGTATTGATAATGGAGGGACTCCTTATGGCTACACCTTC.

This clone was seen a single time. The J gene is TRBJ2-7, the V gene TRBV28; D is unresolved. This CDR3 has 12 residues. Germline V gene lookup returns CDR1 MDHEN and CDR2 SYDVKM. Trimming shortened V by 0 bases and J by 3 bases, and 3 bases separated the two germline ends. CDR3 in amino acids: CASSLWYYEQYF. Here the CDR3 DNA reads TGTGCCAGCAGTTTATGGTACTACGAGCAGTACTTC.

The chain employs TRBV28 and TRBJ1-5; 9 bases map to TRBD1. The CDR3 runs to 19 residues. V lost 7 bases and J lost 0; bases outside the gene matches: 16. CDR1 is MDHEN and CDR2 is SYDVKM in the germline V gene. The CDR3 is CASTIPPGQGLYSNQPQHF. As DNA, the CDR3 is TGTGCCAGCACCATCCCGCCGGGACAGGGCCTTTATAGCAATCAGCCCCAGCATTTT.

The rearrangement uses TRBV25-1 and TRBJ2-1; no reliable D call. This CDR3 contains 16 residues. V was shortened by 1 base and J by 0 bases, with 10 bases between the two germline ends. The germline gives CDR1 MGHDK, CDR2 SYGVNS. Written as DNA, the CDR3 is TGTGCCAGCAGTGAATTTAGAACAGCCTCCTACAATGAGCAGTTCTTC. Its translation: CASSEFRTASYNEQFF.

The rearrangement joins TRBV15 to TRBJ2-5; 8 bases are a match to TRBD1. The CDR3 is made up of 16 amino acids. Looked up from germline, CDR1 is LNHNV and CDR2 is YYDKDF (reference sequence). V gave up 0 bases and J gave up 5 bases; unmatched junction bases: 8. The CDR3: CATSRDQAGGVETQYF. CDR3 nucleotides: TGTGCCACCAGCAGAGATCAGGCAGGGGGCGTCGAGACCCAGTACTTC.

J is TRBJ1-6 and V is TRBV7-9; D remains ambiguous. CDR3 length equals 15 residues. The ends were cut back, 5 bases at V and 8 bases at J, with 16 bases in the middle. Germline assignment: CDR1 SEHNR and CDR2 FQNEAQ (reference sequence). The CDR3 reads CASSREGLGYSPLHF. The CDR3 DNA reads TGTGCCAGCAGCCGGGAGGGCCTCGGATATTCACCCCTCCACTTT.

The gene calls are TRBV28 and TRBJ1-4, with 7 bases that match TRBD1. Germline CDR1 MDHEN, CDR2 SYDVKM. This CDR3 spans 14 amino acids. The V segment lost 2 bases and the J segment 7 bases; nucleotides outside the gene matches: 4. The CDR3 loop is CASSLDREGEKLFF. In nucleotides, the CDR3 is TGTGCCAGCAGTTTAGACAGGGAGGGTGAAAAACTGTTTTTT.

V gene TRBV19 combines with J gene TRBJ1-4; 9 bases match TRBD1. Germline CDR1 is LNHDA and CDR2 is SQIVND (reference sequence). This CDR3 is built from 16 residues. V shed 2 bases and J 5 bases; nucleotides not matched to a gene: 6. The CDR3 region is CASSIPGQGPNEKLFF. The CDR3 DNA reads TGTGCCAGTAGTATACCGGGACAGGGCCCGAATGAAAAACTGTTTTTT.

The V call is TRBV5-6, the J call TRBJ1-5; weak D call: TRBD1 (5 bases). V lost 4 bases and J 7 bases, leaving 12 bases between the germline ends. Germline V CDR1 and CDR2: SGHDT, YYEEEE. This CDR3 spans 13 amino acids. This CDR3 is CASSGWGVQPQHF. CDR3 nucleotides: TGTGCCAGCAGCGGGTGGGGGGTGCAGCCCCAGCATTTT. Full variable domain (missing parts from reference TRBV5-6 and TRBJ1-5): DAGVTQSPTHLIKTRGQQVTLRCSPKSGHDTVSWYQQALGQGPQFIFQYYEEEERQRGNFPDRFSGHQFPNYSSELNVNALLLGDSALYLCASSGWGVQPQHFGDGTRLSIL.

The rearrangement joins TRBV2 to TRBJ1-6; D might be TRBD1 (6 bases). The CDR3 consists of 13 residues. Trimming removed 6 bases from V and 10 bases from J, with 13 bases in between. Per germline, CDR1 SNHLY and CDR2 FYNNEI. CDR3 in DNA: TGTGCCAGCAGACTAGACGGGGGCTCACCCCTCCACTTT. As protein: CASRLDGGSPLHF.

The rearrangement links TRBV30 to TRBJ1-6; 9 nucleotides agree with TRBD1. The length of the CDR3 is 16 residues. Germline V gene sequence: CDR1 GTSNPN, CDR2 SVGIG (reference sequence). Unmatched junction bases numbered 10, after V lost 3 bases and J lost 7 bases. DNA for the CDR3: TGTGCCTGGAGGCTACAGGGGGCAAGTGGGAATTCACCCCTCCACTTT. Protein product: CAWRLQGASGNSPLHF. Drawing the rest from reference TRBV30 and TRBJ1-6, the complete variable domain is SQTIHQWPATLVQPVGSPLSLECTVEGTSNPNLYWYRQAAGRGLQLLFYSVGIGQISSEVPQNLSASRPQDRQFILSSKKLLLSDSGFYLCAWRLQGASGNSPLHFGNGTRLTVT.

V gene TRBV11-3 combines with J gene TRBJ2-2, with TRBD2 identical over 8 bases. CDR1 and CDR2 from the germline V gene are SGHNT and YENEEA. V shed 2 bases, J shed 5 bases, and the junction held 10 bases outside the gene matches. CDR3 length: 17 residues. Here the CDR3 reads CASSLTPSGRATGELFF. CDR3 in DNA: TGTGCCAGCAGCTTAACCCCTTCCGGGAGGGCTACCGGGGAGCTGTTTTTT.

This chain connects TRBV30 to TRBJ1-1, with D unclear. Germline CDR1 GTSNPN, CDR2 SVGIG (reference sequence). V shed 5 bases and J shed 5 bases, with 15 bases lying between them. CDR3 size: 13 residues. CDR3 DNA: TGTGCCTGGGAGCCAAGTCAGAGGACTGAAGCTTTCTTT. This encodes CAWEPSQRTEAFF.

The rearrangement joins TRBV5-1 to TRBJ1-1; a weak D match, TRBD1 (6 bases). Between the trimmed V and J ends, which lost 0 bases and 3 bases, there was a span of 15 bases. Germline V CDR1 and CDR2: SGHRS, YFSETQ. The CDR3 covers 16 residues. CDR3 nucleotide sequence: TGCGCCAGCAGCTTGGGGGCAGGGGCCGGCTACACTGAAGCTTTCTTT. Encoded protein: CASSLGAGAGYTEAFF.

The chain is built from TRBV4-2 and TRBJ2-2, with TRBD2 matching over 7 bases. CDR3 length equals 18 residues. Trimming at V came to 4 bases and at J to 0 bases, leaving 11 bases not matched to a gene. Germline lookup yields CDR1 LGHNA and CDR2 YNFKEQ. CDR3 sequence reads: CASSRQPGGGTNTGELFF. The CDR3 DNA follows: TGTGCCAGCAGCCGACAACCGGGGGGAGGAACGAACACCGGGGAGCTGTTTTTT.

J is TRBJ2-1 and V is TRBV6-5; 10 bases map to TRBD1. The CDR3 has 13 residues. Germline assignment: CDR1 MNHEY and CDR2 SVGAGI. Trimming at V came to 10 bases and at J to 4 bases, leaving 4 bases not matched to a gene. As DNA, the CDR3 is TGTGCCACCGTGGACAGGGGGTACAATGAGCAGTTCTTC. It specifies CATVDRGYNEQFF.